These 4 T cell receptor beta chains came from one sample sequenced in a study of T cells after posttransplantation cyclophosphamide. A marrow graft followed busulfan-fludarabine conditioning, with cyclophosphamide on days +3 and +4. The data were produced by immunoSEQ multiplex PCR, yet TCRdb's version contains in-frame clones alone and is incomplete. Here the sample spans approximately 2,000 clones, about three quarters being singletons. Sequencing used PBMCs, obtained after allogeneic stem cell transplant with posttransplant cyclophosphamide. The receptors derive from a male patient aged 55-69 years who received an allogeneic stem cell transplant from a related donor and was CMV-positive. Some T cells may have originated in the graft donor.

This chain uses TRBV5-1 with TRBJ2-5, with 11 bases aligning to TRBD2. J gave up 5 bases and V 1 base, and 7 bases lay outside the gene matches. The CDR3 spans 16 residues. Per the germline V gene, CDR1 is SGHRS and CDR2 is YFSETQ. The CDR3, as DNA: TGCGCCAGCAGCTTGTCCACGACTAGCGGGGCGGAGACCCAGTACTTC. This sequence encodes CASSLSTTSGAETQYF. Drawing the rest from reference TRBV5-1 and TRBJ2-5, the complete variable domain is KAGVTQTPRYLIKTRGQQVTLSCSPISGHRSVSWYQQTPGQGLQFLFEYFSETQRNKGNFPGRFSGRQFSNSRSEMNVSTLELGDSALYLCASSLSTTSGAETQYFGPGTRLLVL.

This chain uses TRBV19 with TRBJ2-1; the match to TRBD1 covers 7 bases. The CDR3 sequence is 14 residues long. The germline V gene encodes CDR1 LNHDA and CDR2 SQIVND (reference sequence). J was trimmed by 5 bases and V by 3 bases; bases with no gene match: 4. CDR3 residues: CASSINRGNNEQFF. As DNA, the CDR3 is TGTGCCAGTAGTATTAACAGGGGCAACAATGAGCAGTTCTTC.

This clone was observed a handful of times. The chain couples TRBV29-1 to TRBJ2-2; 7 bases fit TRBD1. V trimming: 7 bases; J trimming: 1 base; junction bases outside the gene matches: 9. Looked up from germline, CDR1 is SQVTM and CDR2 is ANQGSEA. The CDR3 has 15 residues. CDR3 loop: CSAQGDIENTGELFF. CDR3 DNA: TGCAGCGCCCAGGGGGACATAGAGAACACCGGGGAGCTGTTTTTT.

The chain combines TRBV5-1 with TRBJ1-5; no definite D call. The CDR3 sequence is 15 residues long. V lost 1 base and J lost 0, with 8 bases in between. CDR1 SGHRS and CDR2 YFSETQ come from the germline V gene. The CDR3 region is CASSLTGFSNQPQHF. Here the CDR3 DNA reads TGCGCCAGCAGCTTGACCGGGTTTAGCAATCAGCCCCAGCATTTT.